The 14 T cell receptor beta chains presented below share a single source sample, sequenced in a study of blood T cell repertoires in COVID-19. Data came from immunoSEQ multiplex PCR; TCRdb stores just in-frame clones and leaves some out. The repertoire holds 54,000 or so clones, with more than 70% as singletons. The material sequenced was peripheral blood. The receptors derive from a woman aged 80 or over with acute or convalescent COVID-19.

J is TRBJ2-2 and V is TRBV6-4, with 8 positions matching TRBD1. The CDR3 is 16 residues long. V gave up 2 bases and J gave up 5 bases; unmatched junction bases: 7. CDR1 MRHNA and CDR2 SNTAGT come from the germline V gene. DNA for the CDR3: TGTGCCAGCAGTGACAAACAGGGGGTAAGGACCGGGGAGCTGTTTTTT. Amino acids: CASSDKQGVRTGELFF.

The chain links TRBV5-6 to TRBJ2-5, with D possibly TRBD1 on 6 matching bases. Germline-derived CDR1 and CDR2 are SGHDT and YYEEEE. Trimming shortened V by 1 base and J by 2 bases, and 6 bases separated the two germline ends. The CDR3 extends over 13 amino acids. The chain's CDR3 is CASSLRGQETQYF. The CDR3 nucleotides are TGTGCCAGCAGCTTGAGGGGGCAAGAGACCCAGTACTTC.

This clone was detected only once. The chain carries TRBV19 and TRBJ2-7; 9 nucleotides agree with TRBD1. V shed 4 bases, J shed 1 base, and the junction held 8 bases outside the gene matches. CDR1 is LNHDA and CDR2 is SQIVND in the germline V gene (reference sequence). This CDR3 contains 16 residues. The CDR3 DNA sequence: TGTGCCAGTAGTAAGCCCCGGGACAGGGTTTCCTACGAGCAGTACTTC. Its translation: CASSKPRDRVSYEQYF.

The chain recombines TRBV6-2 or TRBV6-3 with TRBJ2-3, with TRBD2 matching 15 bases. Germline assignment: CDR1 MNHEY and CDR2 SVGEGT. The CDR3 sequence is 16 residues long. V lost 6 bases, J lost 6 bases, and 7 bases stayed unmatched. In nucleotides, the CDR3 is TGTGCCAGCAGCTATGGGACTAGCGGGAGGTTGGATACGCAGTATTTT. This sequence encodes CASSYGTSGRLDTQYF.

The chain uses TRBV6-5 and TRBJ1-4; D unclear. This CDR3 spans 14 amino acids. V shed 6 bases and J shed 2 bases, with 10 bases lying between them. CDR1 is MNHEY and CDR2 is SVGAGI in the germline V gene. The CDR3 loop reads CASRAGGTNEKLFF. CDR3 sequence (DNA): TGTGCCAGCAGAGCAGGAGGGACTAATGAAAAACTGTTTTTT.

The chain carries TRBV28 and TRBJ1-3; no clear D. The V gene lost 6 bases and the J gene lost 4 bases, with 7 bases spanning the gap. CDR1 MDHEN and CDR2 SYDVKM come from the germline V gene. The CDR3 sequence is 12 residues long. CDR3 DNA sequence: TGTGCCAGCAGAATACAGGGAAACACCATATATTTT. It encodes CASRIQGNTIYF.

The chain couples TRBV3-1 (or the pseudogene TRBV3-2) to TRBJ1-1; tentatively, D is TRBD1 (5 bases). V lost 0 bases and J lost 1, with 6 bases in between. Looked up from germline, CDR1 is LGHDT and CDR2 is YNNKEL (reference sequence). This CDR3 is built from 14 residues. CDR3 loop: CASSQEGENTEAFF. The CDR3 DNA reads TGTGCCAGCAGCCAAGAAGGGGAGAACACTGAAGCTTTCTTT.

This sequence joins TRBV12-3 or TRBV12-4 and TRBJ1-2; tentatively, D is TRBD1 (5 bases). The CDR3 has 12 residues. V was pared by 10 bases and J by 3 bases, with 12 bases between. Here the CDR3 DNA reads TGTGCCACTCAACAGGAGCACTATGGCTACACCTTC. This translates into CATQQEHYGYTF.

The V and J genes are TRBV5-8 and TRBJ2-5; tentatively, D is TRBD2 (5 bases). V was pared by 1 base and J by 4 bases, with 14 bases between. The CDR3 extends over 15 amino acids. CDR1 is SGHTS, CDR2 YDEGEE, per germline. The CDR3 sequence: CASSLYGRARETQYF. The CDR3 nucleotides are TGTGCCAGCAGCTTGTACGGGCGGGCTCGAGAGACCCAGTACTTC. The full variable domain, completed using reference TRBV5-8 and TRBJ2-5, is EAGVTQSPTHLIKTRGQQATLRCSPISGHTSVYWYQQALGLGLQFLLWYDEGEERNRGNFPPRFSGRQFPNYSSELNVNALELEDSALYLCASSLYGRARETQYFGPGTRLLVL.

V and J are TRBV19 and TRBJ1-5; D unclear. Trimming shortened V by 10 bases and J by 0 bases, and 10 bases separated the two germline ends. This CDR3 has 13 amino acids. Germline loops: CDR1 LNHDA, CDR2 SQIVND (reference sequence). The CDR3 nucleotides are TGTGCCACCGAGAGCTATAGCAATCAGCCCCAGCATTTT. Translated: CATESYSNQPQHF.

V is TRBV10-1 and J is TRBJ2-1; 8 bases are shared with TRBD2. Trimming at V came to 11 bases and at J to 7 bases, leaving 16 bases not matched to a gene. CDR3 length: 15 residues. Per the germline V gene, CDR1 is WNHNN and CDR2 is SYGVQD (reference sequence). The CDR3 protein is CAVSPGGPLRNEQFF. CDR3 in DNA: TGCGCCGTCTCTCCGGGAGGGCCCTTGAGAAATGAGCAGTTCTTC.

On this clone: One junction end disagrees with the germline gene, perhaps due to a read error. The chain combines TRBV7-9 with TRBJ2-1; 10 positions match TRBD2. This CDR3 is 16 amino acids long. Germline CDR1 is SEHNR and CDR2 is FQNEAQ (reference sequence). This CDR3 reads CASSLTSGGAYDEQFF. The CDR3 DNA sequence: TGTGCCAGCAGCTTAACAAGCGGGGGGGCCTACGATGAGCAGTTCTTC.

This clone has a handful of counts. This chain joins TRBV28 and TRBJ1-2; 7 positions agree with TRBD1. The CDR3 covers 15 residues. Trimming took 4 bases from V and 4 from J; bases not matched to a gene: 9. CDR1 is MDHEN, CDR2 SYDVKM, per germline. DNA for the CDR3: TGTGCCAGCAGTTCAGACAGGGTTATTTTCTATGGCTACACCTTC. Translating gives CASSSDRVIFYGYTF.

V is TRBV6-2 or TRBV6-3 and J is TRBJ1-6; D may be TRBD1 (5 bases). There are 14 residues in the CDR3. The germline V and J ends were trimmed by 0 bases and 7 bases, with 7 bases remaining between them. Germline V gene lookup returns CDR1 MNHEY and CDR2 SVGEGT. The CDR3 region has the DNA TGTGCCAGCAGTTACTCGACAGCCAATTCACCCCTCCACTTT. It translates to CASSYSTANSPLHF.